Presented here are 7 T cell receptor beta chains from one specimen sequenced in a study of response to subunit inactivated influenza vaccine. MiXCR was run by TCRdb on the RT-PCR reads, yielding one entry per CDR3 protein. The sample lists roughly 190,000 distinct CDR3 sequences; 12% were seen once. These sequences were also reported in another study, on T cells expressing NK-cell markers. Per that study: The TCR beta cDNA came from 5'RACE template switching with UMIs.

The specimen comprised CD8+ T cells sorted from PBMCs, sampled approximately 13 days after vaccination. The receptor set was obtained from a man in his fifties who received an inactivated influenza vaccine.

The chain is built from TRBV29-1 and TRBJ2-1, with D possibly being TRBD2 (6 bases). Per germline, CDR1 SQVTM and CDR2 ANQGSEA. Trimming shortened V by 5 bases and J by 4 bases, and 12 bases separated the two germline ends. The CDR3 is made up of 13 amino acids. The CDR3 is CSVIVREYNEQFF. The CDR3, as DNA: TGCAGCGTTATCGTGCGGGAATACAATGAGCAGTTCTTC.

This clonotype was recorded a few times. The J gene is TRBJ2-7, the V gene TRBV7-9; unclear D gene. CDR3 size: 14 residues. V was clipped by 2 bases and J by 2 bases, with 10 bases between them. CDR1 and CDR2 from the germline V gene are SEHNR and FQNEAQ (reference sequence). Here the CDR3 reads CASSLLDHPYEQYF. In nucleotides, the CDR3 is TGTGCCAGCAGCTTACTAGATCACCCCTACGAGCAGTACTTC. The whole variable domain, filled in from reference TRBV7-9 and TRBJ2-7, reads DTGVSQNPRHKITKRGQNVTFRCDPISEHNRLYWYRQTLGQGPEFLTYFQNEAQLEKSRLLSDRFSAERPKGSFSTLEIQRTEQGDSAMYLCASSLLDHPYEQYFGPGTRLTVT.

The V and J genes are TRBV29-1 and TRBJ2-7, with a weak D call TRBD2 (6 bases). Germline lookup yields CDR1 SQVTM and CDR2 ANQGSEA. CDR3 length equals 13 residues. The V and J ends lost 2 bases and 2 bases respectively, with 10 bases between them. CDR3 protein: CSVERGGTYEQYF. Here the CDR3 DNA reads TGCAGCGTTGAACGTGGAGGGACCTACGAGCAGTACTTC.

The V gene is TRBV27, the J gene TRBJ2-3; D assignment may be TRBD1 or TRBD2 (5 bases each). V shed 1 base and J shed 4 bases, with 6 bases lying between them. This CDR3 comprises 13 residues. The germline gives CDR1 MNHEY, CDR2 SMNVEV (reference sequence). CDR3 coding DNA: TGTGCCAGCAGTTTATGGGGGTCAGATACGCAGTATTTT. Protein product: CASSLWGSDTQYF.

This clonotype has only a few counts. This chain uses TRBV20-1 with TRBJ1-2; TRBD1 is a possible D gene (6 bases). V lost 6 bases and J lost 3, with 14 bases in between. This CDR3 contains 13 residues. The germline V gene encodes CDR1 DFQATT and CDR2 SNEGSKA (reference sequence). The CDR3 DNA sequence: TGCAGTGCGGTACAGGGAAACGACTATGGCTACACCTTC. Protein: CSAVQGNDYGYTF.

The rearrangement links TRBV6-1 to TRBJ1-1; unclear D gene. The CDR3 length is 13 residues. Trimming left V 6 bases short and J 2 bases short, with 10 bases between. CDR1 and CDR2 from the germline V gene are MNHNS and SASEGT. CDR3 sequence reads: CASSQYLNTEAFF. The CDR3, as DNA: TGTGCCAGCAGCCAATACCTCAACACTGAAGCTTTCTTT.

The CDR3: CSARDRGHQPQHF. The CDR3 DNA reads TGCAGTGCTAGAGACAGGGGACATCAGCCCCAGCATTTT. The chain uses TRBV20-1 and TRBJ1-5; TRBD1 is a possible D gene (6 bases). V was cut by 0 bases and J by 5 bases, with 8 bases left in between. The CDR3 is 13 amino acids. CDR1 is DFQATT and CDR2 is SNEGSKA in the germline V gene (reference sequence).